These T cell receptor beta chains were read from a single sample in a study of response to subunit inactivated influenza vaccine. Using its own MiXCR run on the RT-PCR reads, TCRdb lists one record per CDR3 protein. The data show 700,000 to 900,000 distinct CDR3 sequences, 21% seen once. The source material was PBMCs from blood, sampled more than 4 days after vaccination. Receptors were obtained from a man aged 50-60 years who received an inactivated influenza vaccine. The CDR3 runs from the conserved cysteine through the conserved F or W. D genes are given only for firm matches. Not all rows give a size; the values are once, few, many and, for expanded clones, a class.

v_gene: TRBV10-3; abundance: once; j_gene: TRBJ2-7; d_gene: TRBD2; CDR3aa: CAISGLAGGTYEQYF; CDR3nt: TGTGCCATCAGTGGCCTAGCGGGGGGAACCTACGAGCAGTACTTC
v_gene: TRBV3-1; abundance: many; j_gene: TRBJ2-7; d_gene: TRBD1; CDR3aa: CASSLWDRQLEQYF; CDR3nt: TGTGCCAGCAGCTTATGGGACAGACAACTCGAGCAGTACTTC
v_gene: TRBV7-9; abundance: -; j_gene: TRBJ1-3; d_gene: -; CDR3aa: CASAQDIGNTIYF; CDR3nt: TGTGCCAGTGCCCAAGATATTGGAAACACCATATATTTT
v_gene: TRBV7-2; abundance: -; j_gene: TRBJ2-5; d_gene: -; CDR3aa: CASSPSVGGGETQYF; CDR3nt: TGTGCCAGCAGCCCATCTGTTGGGGGTGGAGAGACCCAGTACTTC
v_gene: TRBV30; abundance: -; j_gene: TRBJ1-4; d_gene: -; CDR3aa: CAWSPGLNEKLFF; CDR3nt: TGTGCCTGGAGTCCGGGGCTTAATGAAAAACTGTTTTTT
v_gene: TRBV20-1; abundance: few; j_gene: TRBJ2-1; d_gene: TRBD2; CDR3aa: CSASAGTSGSNEQFF; CDR3nt: TGCAGTGCTAGCGCCGGGACTAGCGGGAGTAATGAGCAGTTCTTC
v_gene: TRBV5-5; abundance: few; j_gene: TRBJ1-5; d_gene: TRBD1; CDR3aa: CASSWGQAGNQPQHF; CDR3nt: TGTGCCAGCAGCTGGGGACAGGCGGGCAATCAGCCCCAGCATTTT
v_gene: TRBV28; abundance: -; j_gene: TRBJ2-3; d_gene: -; CDR3aa: CASSLGDTYTDTQYF; CDR3nt: TGTGCCAGCAGTTTAGGTGACACCTACACAGATACGCAGTATTTT
v_gene: TRBV6-2/TRBV6-3; abundance: -; j_gene: TRBJ2-7; d_gene: TRBD1; CDR3aa: CASSYLLGDRLSYEQYF; CDR3nt: TGTGCCAGCAGTTACTTGCTCGGGGACAGGCTCTCCTACGAGCAGTACTTC
v_gene: TRBV4-2; abundance: few; j_gene: TRBJ2-7; d_gene: -; CDR3aa: CASSQEARGPYEQYF; CDR3nt: TGTGCCAGCAGCCAGGAAGCGCGGGGACCCTACGAGCAGTACTTC
v_gene: TRBV20-1; abundance: -; j_gene: TRBJ2-1; d_gene: -; CDR3aa: CSAPASSYNEQFF; CDR3nt: TGCAGTGCTCCTGCTAGCTCCTACAATGAGCAGTTCTTC
v_gene: TRBV5-1; abundance: once; j_gene: TRBJ2-2; d_gene: -; CDR3aa: CASSLLTEASGELFF; CDR3nt: TGCGCCAGCAGCCTCCTGACAGAGGCCAGCGGGGAGCTGTTTTTT